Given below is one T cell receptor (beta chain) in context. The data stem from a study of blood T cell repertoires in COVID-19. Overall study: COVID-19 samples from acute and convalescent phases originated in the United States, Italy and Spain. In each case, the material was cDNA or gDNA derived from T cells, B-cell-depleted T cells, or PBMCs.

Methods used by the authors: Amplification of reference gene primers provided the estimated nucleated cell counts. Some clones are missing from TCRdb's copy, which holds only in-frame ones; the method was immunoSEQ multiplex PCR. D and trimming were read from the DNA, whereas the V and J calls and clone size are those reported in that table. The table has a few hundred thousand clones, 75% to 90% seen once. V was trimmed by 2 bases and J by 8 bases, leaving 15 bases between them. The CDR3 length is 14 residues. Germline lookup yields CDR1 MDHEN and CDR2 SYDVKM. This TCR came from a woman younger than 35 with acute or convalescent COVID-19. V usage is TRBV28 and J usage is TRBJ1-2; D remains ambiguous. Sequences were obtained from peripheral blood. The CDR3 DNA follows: TGTGCCAGCAGTTTAATACCAGATTTGCTGGGCTACACCTTC. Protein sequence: CASSLIPDLLGYTF.